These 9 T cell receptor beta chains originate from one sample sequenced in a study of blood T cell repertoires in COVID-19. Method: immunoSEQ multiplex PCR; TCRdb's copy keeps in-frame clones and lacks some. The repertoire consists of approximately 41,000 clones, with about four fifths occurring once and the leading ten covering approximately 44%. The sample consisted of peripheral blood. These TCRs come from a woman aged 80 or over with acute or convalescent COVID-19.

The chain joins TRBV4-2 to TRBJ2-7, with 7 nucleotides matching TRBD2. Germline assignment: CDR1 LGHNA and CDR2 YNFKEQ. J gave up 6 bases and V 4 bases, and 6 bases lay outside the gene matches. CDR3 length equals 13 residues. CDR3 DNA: TGTGCCAGCAGCCCCCTGGGGGGGGGCGAGCAGTACTTC. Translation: CASSPLGGGEQYF.

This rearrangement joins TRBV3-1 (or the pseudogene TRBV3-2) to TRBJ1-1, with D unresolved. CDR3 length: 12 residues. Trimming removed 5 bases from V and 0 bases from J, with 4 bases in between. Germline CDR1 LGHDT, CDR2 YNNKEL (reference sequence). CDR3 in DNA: TGTGCCAGCAGCTATATGAACACTGAAGCTTTCTTT. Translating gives CASSYMNTEAFF.

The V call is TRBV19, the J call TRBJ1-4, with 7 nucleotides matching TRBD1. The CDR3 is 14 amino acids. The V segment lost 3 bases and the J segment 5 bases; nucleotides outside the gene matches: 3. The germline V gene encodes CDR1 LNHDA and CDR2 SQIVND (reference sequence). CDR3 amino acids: CASSIGTANEKLFF. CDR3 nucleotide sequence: TGTGCCAGTAGTATTGGGACAGCGAATGAAAAACTGTTTTTT.

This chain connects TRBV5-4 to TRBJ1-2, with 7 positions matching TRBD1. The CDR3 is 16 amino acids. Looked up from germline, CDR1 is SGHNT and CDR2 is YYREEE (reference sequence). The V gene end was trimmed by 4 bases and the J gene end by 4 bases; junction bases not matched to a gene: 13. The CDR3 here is CASSVKTGQWGYGYTF. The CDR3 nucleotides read TGTGCCAGCAGCGTAAAGACAGGGCAATGGGGCTATGGCTACACCTTC.

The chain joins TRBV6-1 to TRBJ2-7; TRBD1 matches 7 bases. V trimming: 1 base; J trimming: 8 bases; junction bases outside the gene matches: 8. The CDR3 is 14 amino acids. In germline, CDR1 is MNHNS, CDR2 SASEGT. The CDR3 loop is CASSEEGDSLKQYF. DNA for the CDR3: TGTGCCAGCAGTGAAGAAGGGGACAGTCTCAAGCAGTACTTC.

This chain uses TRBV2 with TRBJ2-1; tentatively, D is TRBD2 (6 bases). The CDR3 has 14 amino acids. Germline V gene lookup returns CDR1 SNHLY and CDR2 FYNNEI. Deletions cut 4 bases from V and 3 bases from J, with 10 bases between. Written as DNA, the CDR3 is TGTGCCAGCAGTGGACTAGGGGTCTACAATGAGCAGTTCTTC. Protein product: CASSGLGVYNEQFF. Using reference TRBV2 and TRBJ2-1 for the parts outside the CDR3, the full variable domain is EPEVTQTPSHQVTQMGQEVILRCVPISNHLYFYWYRQILGQKVEFLVSFYNNEISEKSEIFDDQFSVERPDGSNFTLKIRSTKLEDSAMYFCASSGLGVYNEQFFGPGTRLTVL.

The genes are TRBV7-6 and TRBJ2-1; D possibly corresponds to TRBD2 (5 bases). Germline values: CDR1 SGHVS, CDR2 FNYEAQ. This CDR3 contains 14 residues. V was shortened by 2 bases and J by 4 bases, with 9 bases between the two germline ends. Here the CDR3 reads CASSLRTGYNEQFF. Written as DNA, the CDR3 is TGTGCCAGCAGCTTACGAACGGGGTACAATGAGCAGTTCTTC.

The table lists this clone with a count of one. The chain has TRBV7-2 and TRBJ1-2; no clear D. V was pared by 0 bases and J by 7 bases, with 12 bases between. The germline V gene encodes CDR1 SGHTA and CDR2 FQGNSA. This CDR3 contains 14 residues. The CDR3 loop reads CASSLAQNLGGYTF. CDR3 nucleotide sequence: TGTGCCAGCAGCTTAGCGCAAAATCTAGGTGGCTACACCTTC.

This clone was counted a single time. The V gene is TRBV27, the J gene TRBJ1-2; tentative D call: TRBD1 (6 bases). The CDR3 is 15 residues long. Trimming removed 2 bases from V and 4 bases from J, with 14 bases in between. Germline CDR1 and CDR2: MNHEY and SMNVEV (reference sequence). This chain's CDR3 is CASSLTGGPGYGYTF. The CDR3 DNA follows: TGTGCCAGCAGTTTAACGGGGGGCCCCGGCTATGGCTACACCTTC.